This T cell receptor beta chain was profiled in a study of healthy donors' naive CD4 and CD8 T cells. Whole-study results and caveats: Possible naive T cell homeostatic proliferation bias remained unaddressed.

A linear amplification protocol produced the TCR libraries from about 0.45 ug of total RNA. In TCRdb, the reads were re-called with MiXCR into one record per CDR3 protein. The data show 200,000 or so distinct CDR3 sequences, over 60% seen once. V dropped 3 bases and J dropped 0 bases, with 14 bases sitting between them. This CDR3 has 16 amino acids. Per germline, CDR1 LNHDA and CDR2 SQIVND (reference sequence). For this clonotype: The antigen remains undetermined.

The chain uses TRBV19 and TRBJ1-1; possible D gene TRBD1, 6 bases. The source of this sequence is a pool of human donors in good health; the sample pools cells from several healthy donors. What was sequenced was naive CD4+ and CD8+ T cells sorted from blood, pooled from several donors. CDR3 region: CASSMRQGTMNTEAFF. The CDR3 bases are TGTGCCAGTAGTATGAGGCAGGGGACCATGAACACTGAAGCTTTCTTT. Full variable domain (rest looked up from reference TRBV19 and TRBJ1-1): DGGITQSPKYLFRKEGQNVTLSCEQNLNHDAMYWYRQDPGQGLRLIYYSQIVNDFQKGDIAEGYSVSREKKESFPLTVTSAQKNPTAFYLCASSMRQGTMNTEAFFGQGTRLTVV.